The rows below give T cell receptor beta chains drawn from one sample of a study of molecular identifiers for immune sequencing clone quantification. TCRdb ran MiXCR on the PCR reads and lists one entry per CDR3 protein. This repertoire shows some 580,000 distinct CDR3 sequences, 25% found once; its top ten account for around 0.78%. The sample comprised naive CD8+ T cells from blood, with Jurkat cell RNA spiked in. Receptors were obtained from a human donor in good health. Some libraries in this study had Jurkat cell RNA spiked in. The CDR3 runs from the conserved cysteine through the conserved F or W. A D gene is named only where the DNA matches it firmly. A row's size may be missing; if present it is once, few, many or a size class.

TRBJ1-4,many,NA,TRBV4-2,TGTGCCAGCAGCCAAGAGGACAGCCTTAATGAAAAACTGTTTTTT,CASSQEDSLNEKLFF
TRBJ2-2,NA,NA,TRBV14,TGTGCCAGCAGCCAATGGCAGGTCACCGGGGAGCTGTTTTTT,CASSQWQVTGELFF
TRBJ2-7,few,NA,TRBV27,TGTGCCAGCAGTCACCAGGAAAGGTACGAGCAGTACTTC,CASSHQERYEQYF
TRBJ2-3,NA,NA,TRBV9,TGTGCCAGCAGCGTAGAGAGGGCCAGCACAGATACGCAGTATTTT,CASSVERASTDTQYF
TRBJ1-3,few,TRBD1,TRBV7-9,TGTGCCAGCAGCTTATCCGGGACAGGGGGCGGAAACACCATATATTTT,CASSLSGTGGGNTIYF
TRBJ2-7,few,NA,TRBV6-5,TGTGCAAGCAGGACAGCCTCCTACGAGCAGTACTTC,CASRTASYEQYF
TRBJ1-2,NA,NA,TRBV18,TGTGCCAGCTCAGGCGATTATAACTATGGCTACACCTTC,CASSGDYNYGYTF
TRBJ2-7,NA,TRBD2,TRBV27,TGTGCCAGCAGTTTATCCGGGACTAGCGCTTACGAGCAGTACTTC,CASSLSGTSAYEQYF
TRBJ1-1,NA,NA,TRBV24-1,TGTGCCACCAGTGGAACCGGGACGGAGAACACTGAAGCTTTCTTT,CATSGTGTENTEAFF
TRBJ2-7,many,TRBD1,TRBV4-2,TGTGCCAGCAGCAGCACAGGGGGCCGGTACGAGCAGTACTTC,CASSSTGGRYEQYF
TRBJ2-3,NA,NA,TRBV2,TGTGCCAGCAGTGAAGATGTCCGGCCCTCTAGCCCAGATACGCAGTATTTT,CASSEDVRPSSPDTQYF
TRBJ2-7,few,NA,TRBV20-1,TGCAGTGCTAGATCTGACGGAGGAGTCTCCTACGAGCAGTACTTC,CSARSDGGVSYEQYF
TRBJ2-7,NA,NA,TRBV7-2,TGTGCCAGCAGCTTAGGATCGGGGTTCGGCTACGAGCAGTACTTC,CASSLGSGFGYEQYF
TRBJ2-5,many,TRBD2,TRBV27,TGTGCCAGCAGTTTAGGCCCGGTCCGTTACGCGGGAGTAGAGACCCAGTACTTC,CASSLGPVRYAGVETQYF